A few counts support the clone carrying this T cell receptor (beta chain). Its antigen remains unidentified. TCRdb independently ran MiXCR on the 5' RACE reads; one entry per CDR3 protein. The sample has some 250,000 distinct CDR3 sequences, approximately 11% seen once; the top ten hold roughly 6.8%. Germline V gene lookup returns CDR1 SEHNR and CDR2 FQNEAQ (reference sequence). This CDR3 comprises 16 residues. V was pared by 0 bases and J by 3 bases, with 15 bases between. This sample is part of a study of CD8 T cells in ankylosing spondylitis. Study observations and caveats: A TCR beta motif made of eight highly homologous variants seemed typical of ankylosing spondylitis blood. Disease-linked clones reportedly showed significant enrichment in matched ankylosing spondylitis synovial fluid.

Sequenced material: blood, either unsorted or a sorted T cell fraction (not recorded which). The chain joins TRBV7-9 to TRBJ2-7; D tentatively reads TRBD1 or TRBD2 (5 bases each). This TCR was sampled from a male donor with ankylosing spondylitis or in good health (not recorded which). The CDR3, as DNA: TGTGCCAGCAGCTTAGCCGGGACGAAACAAGACTACGAGCAGTACTTC. Translation gives CASSLAGTKQDYEQYF.